This TCR beta chain was identified during a study of identical twins. Study outcomes and limitations: Clonotypes of the beta chain that were abundant in cord blood carried fewer insertions (memory repertoires showed none). Twins' excess sharing was less marked for out-of-frame beta sequences.

TCRdb re-analysed the 5' RACE reads in MiXCR, keeping a single row per CDR3 protein. The table lists fewer than 350,000 distinct CDR3 sequences, roughly 8.6% of them singletons. Ten or more counts support this clonotype. Its antigen is unknown. There were only healthy Caucasians among the donors. The sample was also linked to a second study, of yellow fever vaccine responses in identical twins.

This TCR came from a woman aged 18-29 years in good health. Sequencing used memory (CD45RO+) T cells sorted from blood.

The CDR3 loop is CASNPIGTITEAFF. The CDR3, as DNA: TGTGCCAGCAATCCGATAGGGACTATCACTGAAGCTTTCTTT. This chain uses TRBV12-3 or TRBV12-4 with TRBJ1-1, with D possibly matching TRBD1 (5 bases). This CDR3 is 14 amino acids long. V was trimmed by 7 bases and J by 4 bases, leaving 16 bases between them.